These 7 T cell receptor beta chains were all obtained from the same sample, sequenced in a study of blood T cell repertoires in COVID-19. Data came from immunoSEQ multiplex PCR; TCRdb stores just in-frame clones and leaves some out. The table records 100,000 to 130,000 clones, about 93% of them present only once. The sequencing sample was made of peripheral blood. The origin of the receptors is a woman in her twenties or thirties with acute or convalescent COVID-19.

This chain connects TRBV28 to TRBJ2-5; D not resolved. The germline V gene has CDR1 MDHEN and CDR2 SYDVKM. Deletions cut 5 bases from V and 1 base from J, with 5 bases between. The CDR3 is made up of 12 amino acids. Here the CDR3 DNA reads TGTGCCAGCAGTATAATCCAAGAGACCCAGTACTTC. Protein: CASSIIQETQYF. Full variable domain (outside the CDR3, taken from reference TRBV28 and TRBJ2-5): DVKVTQSSRYLVKRTGEKVFLECVQDMDHENMFWYRQDPGLGLRLIYFSYDVKMKEKGDIPEGYSVSREKKERFSLILESASTNQTSMYLCASSIIQETQYFGPGTRLLVL.

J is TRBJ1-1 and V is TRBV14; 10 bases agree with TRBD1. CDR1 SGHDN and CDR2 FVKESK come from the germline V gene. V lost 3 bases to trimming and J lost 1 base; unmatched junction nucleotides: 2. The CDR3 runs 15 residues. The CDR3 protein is CASSHWTGGNTEAFF. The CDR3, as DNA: TGTGCCAGCAGCCATTGGACAGGGGGGAACACTGAAGCTTTCTTT.

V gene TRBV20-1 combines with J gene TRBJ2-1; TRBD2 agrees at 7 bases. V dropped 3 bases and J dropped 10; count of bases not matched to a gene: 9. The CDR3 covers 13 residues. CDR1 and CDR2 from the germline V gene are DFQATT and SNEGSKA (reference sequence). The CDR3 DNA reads TGCAGTGCTAGTTCGGGCGGGAGATCAGAGCAGTTCTTC. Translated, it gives CSASSGGRSEQFF.

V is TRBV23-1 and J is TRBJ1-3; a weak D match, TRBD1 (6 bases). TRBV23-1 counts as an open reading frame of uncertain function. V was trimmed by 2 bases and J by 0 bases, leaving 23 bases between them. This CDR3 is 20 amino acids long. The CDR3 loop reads CASSQAAPTGPSNSGNTIYF. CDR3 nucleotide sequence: TGCGCCAGCAGTCAAGCCGCCCCTACAGGGCCCTCAAACTCTGGAAACACCATATATTTT.

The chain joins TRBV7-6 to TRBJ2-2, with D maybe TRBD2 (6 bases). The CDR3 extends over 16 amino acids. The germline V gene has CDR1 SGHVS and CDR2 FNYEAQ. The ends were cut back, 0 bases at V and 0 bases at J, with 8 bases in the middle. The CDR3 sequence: CASSLAPGANTGELFF. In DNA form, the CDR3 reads TGTGCCAGCAGCTTAGCTCCGGGAGCGAACACCGGGGAGCTGTTTTTT.

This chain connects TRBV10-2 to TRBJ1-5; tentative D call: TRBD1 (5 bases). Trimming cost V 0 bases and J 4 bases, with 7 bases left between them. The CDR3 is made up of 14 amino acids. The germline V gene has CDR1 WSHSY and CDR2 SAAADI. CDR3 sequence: CASSESRGNQPQHF. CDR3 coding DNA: TGCGCCAGCAGTGAGTCACGGGGGAATCAGCCCCAGCATTTT.

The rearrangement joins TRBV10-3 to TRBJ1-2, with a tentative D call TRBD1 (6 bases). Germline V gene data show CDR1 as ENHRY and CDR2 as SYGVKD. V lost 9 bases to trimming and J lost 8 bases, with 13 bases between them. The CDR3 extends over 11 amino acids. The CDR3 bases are TGTGCCATAGGACAGCCTTTGGGCTACACCTTC. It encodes CAIGQPLGYTF.